These 18 T cell receptor beta chains were sequenced from one sample in a study of OX40 agonist ivuxolimab in advanced cancers. Profiling relied on immunoSEQ multiplex PCR, and the TCRdb table lists in-frame clones only, not all of them. The table includes 60,000 to 75,000 clones, around 87% detected once. This sample comprised CD4+ or CD8+ T cells sorted from blood, obtained in a trial of the OX40 agonist ivuxolimab. These receptors came from an adult with an advanced solid tumor such as melanoma, head and neck, liver or kidney cancer.

This clone was counted between two and nine times. The rearrangement links TRBV7-9 to TRBJ2-7; D not certain. Between the trimmed V and J ends, which lost 2 bases and 5 bases, there was a span of 4 bases. The CDR3 extends over 11 amino acids. Germline CDR1 reads SEHNR; CDR2 reads FQNEAQ (reference sequence). DNA for the CDR3: TGTGCCAGCAGCTTAATCGACGAGCAGTACTTC. It translates to CASSLIDEQYF.

The chain recombines TRBV9 with TRBJ2-3; D is possibly TRBD1 (6 bases). The CDR3 extends over 14 amino acids. The germline V gene encodes CDR1 SGDLS and CDR2 YYNGEE. Between the trimmed V and J ends, which lost 3 bases and 0 bases, there was a span of 8 bases. In nucleotides, the CDR3 is TGTGCCAGCAGCGACAGGGTTAGCACAGATACGCAGTATTTT. Translating gives CASSDRVSTDTQYF.

The chain recombines TRBV10-3 with TRBJ1-1; no clear D gene. The CDR3 is made up of 13 amino acids. The germline V and J ends were trimmed by 7 bases and 1 base, with 10 bases remaining between them. From germline, CDR1 is ENHRY and CDR2 SYGVKD. CDR3 in DNA: TGTGCCATCACTCGGACGGCGAACACTGAAGCTTTCTTT. Protein product: CAITRTANTEAFF.

The V and J genes are TRBV5-1 and TRBJ2-3; D may be TRBD1 (6 bases). Trimming took off 4 bases at V and 3 bases at J, with 12 bases between the two ends. Germline V gives CDR1 SGHRS, CDR2 YFSETQ. The CDR3 spans 14 residues. Here the CDR3 DNA reads TGCGCCAGCAGCATCCCAGGGGCGACAGATACGCAGTATTTT. This sequence encodes CASSIPGATDTQYF.

This clone is a singleton in its sample. The genes are TRBV6-1 and TRBJ2-7; D is uncertain. The CDR3 spans 11 residues. Trimming shortened V by 7 bases and J by 2 bases, and 6 bases separated the two germline ends. Germline values: CDR1 MNHNS, CDR2 SASEGT. The CDR3 is CASTRTYEQYF. Written as DNA, the CDR3 is TGTGCCAGCACCCGGACCTACGAGCAGTACTTC.

This clone was detected once. The J gene is TRBJ2-1, the V gene TRBV7-6; TRBD2 matches at 8 bases. This CDR3 has 15 amino acids. J lost 8 bases, V lost 2 bases, and 8 bases had no gene match. Germline values: CDR1 SGHVS, CDR2 FNYEAQ. CDR3 DNA sequence: TGTGCCAGCAGCTTACGGTCTAGCGGGCGAGATGAGCAGTTCTTC. Protein: CASSLRSSGRDEQFF.

V usage is TRBV7-9 and J usage is TRBJ2-7, with 7 bases fitting TRBD1. Germline assignment: CDR1 SEHNR and CDR2 FQNEAQ (reference sequence). CDR3 size: 13 residues. Unmatched junction bases numbered 4, after V lost 5 bases and J lost 3 bases. The DNA for the CDR3 is TGTGCCAGCAGCCGTACAGGGGACTACGAGCAGTACTTC. Its protein is CASSRTGDYEQYF.

V gene TRBV14 combines with J gene TRBJ2-1, with TRBD2 identical over 9 bases. CDR3 length: 16 amino acids. J lost 0 bases, V lost 1 base, and 1 base had no gene match. Per the germline V gene, CDR1 is SGHDN and CDR2 is FVKESK. DNA for the CDR3: TGTGCCAGCAGCCAAGGACTAGCGGACTCCTACAATGAGCAGTTCTTC. It is translated as CASSQGLADSYNEQFF.

The chain links TRBV18 to TRBJ2-2; TRBD1 matches 9 bases. This CDR3 has 16 amino acids. Unmatched junction bases numbered 5, after V lost 3 bases and J lost 3 bases. CDR1 KGHSH and CDR2 LQKENI come from the germline V gene. This CDR3 is CASSPNRGPDTGELFF. CDR3 nucleotide sequence: TGTGCCAGCTCACCCAACAGGGGGCCGGACACCGGGGAGCTGTTTTTT.

The J gene is TRBJ2-2, the V gene TRBV6-1; D not certain. The V gene lost 2 bases and the J gene lost 0 bases, with 10 bases spanning the gap. The CDR3 is 16 residues long. Per the germline V gene, CDR1 is MNHNS and CDR2 is SASEGT. CDR3: CASSERTSANTGELFF. As DNA, the CDR3 is TGTGCCAGCAGTGAACGAACCTCTGCGAACACCGGGGAGCTGTTTTTT.

The chain employs TRBV7-9 and TRBJ2-2; 8 bases are a match to TRBD1. The CDR3 spans 16 residues. With V trimmed by 5 bases and J by 2 bases, 7 bases remained unmatched. Germline CDR1 is SEHNR and CDR2 is FQNEAQ (reference sequence). The CDR3 region has the DNA TGTGCCAGCAGCCACAGGGGGACTCTAAACACCGGGGAGCTGTTTTTT. It encodes CASSHRGTLNTGELFF. Looking up the rest from reference TRBV7-9 and TRBJ2-2 gives the full variable domain: DTGVSQNPRHKITKRGQNVTFRCDPISEHNRLYWYRQTLGQGPEFLTYFQNEAQLEKSRLLSDRFSAERPKGSFSTLEIQRTEQGDSAMYLCASSHRGTLNTGELFFGEGSRLTVL.

J is TRBJ2-1 and V is TRBV11-3, with 16 positions matching TRBD2. Looked up from germline, CDR1 is SGHNT and CDR2 is YENEEA. The CDR3 covers 18 residues. V shed 0 bases, J shed 8 bases, and the junction held 7 bases outside the gene matches. CDR3 sequence: CASSLEPGLAGGKDEQFF. As DNA, the CDR3 is TGTGCCAGCAGCTTAGAACCGGGACTAGCGGGAGGGAAGGATGAGCAGTTCTTC.

The chain couples TRBV4-1 to TRBJ2-5, with D possibly being TRBD2 (6 bases). The germline gives CDR1 MGHRA, CDR2 YSYEKL. Trimming pared 4 bases from V and 9 bases from J, leaving 30 bases between. This CDR3 has 18 amino acids. CDR3 sequence: CASSLLSGASRSPGAQYF. The CDR3 DNA follows: TGCGCCAGCAGCCTTCTTTCTGGGGCTAGCCGATCCCCGGGGGCCCAGTACTTC.

A few counts support this clone. The chain recombines TRBV2 with TRBJ2-1, with D perhaps matching TRBD2 (6 bases). Between the trimmed V and J ends, which lost 3 bases and 13 bases, there was a span of 13 bases. The germline V gene encodes CDR1 SNHLY and CDR2 FYNNEI. The CDR3 consists of 12 residues. CDR3 amino acids: CASSDWGEVQFF. The DNA of the CDR3 is TGTGCCAGCAGTGATTGGGGGGAGGTACAGTTCTTC. The full variable domain, its missing parts supplied by reference TRBV2 and TRBJ2-1, is EPEVTQTPSHQVTQMGQEVILRCVPISNHLYFYWYRQILGQKVEFLVSFYNNEISEKSEIFDDQFSVERPDGSNFTLKIRSTKLEDSAMYFCASSDWGEVQFFGPGTRLTVL.

This chain links TRBV11-3 with TRBJ2-7; D ambiguous. The V and J ends lost 2 bases and 5 bases respectively, with 13 bases between them. The CDR3 extends over 14 amino acids. Germline-derived CDR1 and CDR2 are SGHNT and YENEEA. The CDR3 DNA reads TGTGCCAGCAGCTTATCCCACCTCCGGGACGAGCAGTACTTC. Amino acid sequence: CASSLSHLRDEQYF. Variable domain in full (rest from reference TRBV11-3 and TRBJ2-7): EAGVVQSPRYKIIEKKQPVAFWCNPISGHNTLYWYLQNLGQGPELLIRYENEEAVDDSQLPKDRFSAERLKGVDSTLKIQPAELGDSAVYLCASSLSHLRDEQYFGPGTRLTVT.

The chain has TRBV27 and TRBJ2-5; 9 bases are shared with TRBD2. CDR3 length equals 15 residues. The germline V gene has CDR1 MNHEY and CDR2 SMNVEV (reference sequence). V lost 4 bases to trimming and J lost 1 base; unmatched junction nucleotides: 4. The CDR3 sequence: CASSSMTSGQETQYF. Here the CDR3 DNA reads TGTGCCAGCAGTTCCATGACTAGCGGCCAAGAGACCCAGTACTTC.

The V and J genes are TRBV28 and TRBJ1-1; TRBD1 agrees at 7 bases. The CDR3 has 14 amino acids. Germline trimming cut 6 bases from V and 2 bases from J; bases unmatched to any gene: 6. Germline CDR1 MDHEN, CDR2 SYDVKM. CDR3 coding DNA: TGTGCCAGCAGGGAGGGACAGATAAACACTGAAGCTTTCTTT. The encoded protein is CASREGQINTEAFF.

About this clone itself: The sample contains more than one DNA sequence encoding this CDR3. The chain couples TRBV5-1 to TRBJ2-5; D is perhaps TRBD1 (6 bases). Germline V gene lookup returns CDR1 SGHRS and CDR2 YFSETQ. V gave up 0 bases and J gave up 4 bases, with 10 bases separating them. There are 14 residues in the CDR3. CDR3 amino acids: CASSLGRGGETQYF. The CDR3 region has the DNA TGCGCCAGCAGCTTGGGGAGAGGGGGAGAGACCCAGTACTTC.